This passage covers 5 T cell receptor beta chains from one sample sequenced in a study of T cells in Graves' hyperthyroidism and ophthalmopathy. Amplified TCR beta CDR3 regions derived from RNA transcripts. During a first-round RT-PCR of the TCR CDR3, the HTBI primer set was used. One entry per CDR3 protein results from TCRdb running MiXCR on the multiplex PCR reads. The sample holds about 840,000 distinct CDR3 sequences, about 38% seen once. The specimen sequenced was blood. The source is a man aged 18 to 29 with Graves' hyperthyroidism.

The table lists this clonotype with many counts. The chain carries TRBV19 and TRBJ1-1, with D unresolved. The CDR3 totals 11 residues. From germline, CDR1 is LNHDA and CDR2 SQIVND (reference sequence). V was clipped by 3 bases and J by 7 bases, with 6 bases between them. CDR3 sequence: CASSILYEAFF. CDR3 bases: TGTGCCAGTAGTATTCTCTATGAAGCTTTCTTT.

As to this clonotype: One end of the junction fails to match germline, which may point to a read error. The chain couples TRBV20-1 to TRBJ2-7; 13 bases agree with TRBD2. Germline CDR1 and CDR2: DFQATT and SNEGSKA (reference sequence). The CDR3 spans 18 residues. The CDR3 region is CSASRRGTSGMGGFEQHF. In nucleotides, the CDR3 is TGCAGTGCTAGCAGACGCGGGACTAGCGGGATGGGGGGATTCGAGCAGCACTTC.

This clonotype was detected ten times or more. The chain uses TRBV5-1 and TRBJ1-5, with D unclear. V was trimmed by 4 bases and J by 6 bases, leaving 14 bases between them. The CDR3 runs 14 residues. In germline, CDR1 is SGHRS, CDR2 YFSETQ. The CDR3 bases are TGCGCCAGCAGCCCCTTGGGGTCGGGTCAGCCCCAGCATTTT. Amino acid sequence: CASSPLGSGQPQHF. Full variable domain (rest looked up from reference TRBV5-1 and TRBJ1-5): KAGVTQTPRYLIKTRGQQVTLSCSPISGHRSVSWYQQTPGQGLQFLFEYFSETQRNKGNFPGRFSGRQFSNSRSEMNVSTLELGDSALYLCASSPLGSGQPQHFGDGTRLSIL.

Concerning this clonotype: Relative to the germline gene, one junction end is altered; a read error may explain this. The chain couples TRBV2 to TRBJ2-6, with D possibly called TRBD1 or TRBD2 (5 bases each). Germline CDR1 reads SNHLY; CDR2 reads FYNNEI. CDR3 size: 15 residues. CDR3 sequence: CVSSEADTQGNVLTF. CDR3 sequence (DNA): TGTGTCAGCAGTGAAGCGGACACCCAAGGCAACGTCCTGACTTTC.

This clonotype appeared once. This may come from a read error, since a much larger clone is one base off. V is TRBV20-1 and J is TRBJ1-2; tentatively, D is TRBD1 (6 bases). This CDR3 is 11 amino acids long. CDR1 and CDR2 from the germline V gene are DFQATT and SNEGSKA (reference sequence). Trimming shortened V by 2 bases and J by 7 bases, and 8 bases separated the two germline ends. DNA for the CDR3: TGCAGTGCTAGACAGGGGACTGGCTACACCTTC. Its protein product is CSARQGTGYTF.